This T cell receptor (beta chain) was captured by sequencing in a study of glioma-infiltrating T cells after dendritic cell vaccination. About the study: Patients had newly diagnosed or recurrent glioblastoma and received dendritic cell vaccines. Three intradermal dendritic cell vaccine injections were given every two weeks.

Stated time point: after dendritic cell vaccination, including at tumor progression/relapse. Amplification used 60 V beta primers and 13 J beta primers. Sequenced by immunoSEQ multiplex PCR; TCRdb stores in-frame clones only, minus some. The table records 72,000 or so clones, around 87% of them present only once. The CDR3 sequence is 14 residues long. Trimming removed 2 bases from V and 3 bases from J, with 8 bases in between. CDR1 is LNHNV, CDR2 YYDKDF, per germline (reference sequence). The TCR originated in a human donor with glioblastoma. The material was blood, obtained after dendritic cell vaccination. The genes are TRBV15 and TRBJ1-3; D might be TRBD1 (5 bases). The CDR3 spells CATSRRQFGNTIYF. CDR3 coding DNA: TGTGCCACCAGCAGACGACAGTTTGGAAACACCATATATTTT.